Listed below are T cell receptor beta chains from one sample, sequenced in a study of cytomegalovirus exposure and HLA in healthy donors. TCRdb's table, derived via immunoSEQ multiplex PCR, lists solely in-frame clones and lacks some. The sample comprises 150,000 to 200,000 clones, about 90% of which are singletons, and 4% to 5% rests with the top ten. The specimen sequenced was PBMCs. The receptors were gathered from a young man in good health and CMV-seropositive. Each CDR3 is given with its conserved first and last residue. D genes are given only for firm matches. Size is omitted from some rows. Given values are once, few, many or a class for expanded clones.

DNA: TGCGCCAGCAGCAGGCAGTCTTGGGAGGGCTACACCTTC
CDR3: CASSRQSWEGYTF
D: NA
J: TRBJ1-2
size: NA
V: TRBV5-1

DNA: TGTGCCAGCAGCCCACTAGCGGGAGGCTCGACCACCGGGGAGCTGTTTTTT
CDR3: CASSPLAGGSTTGELFF
D: TRBD2
J: TRBJ2-2
size: once
V: TRBV4-2

DNA: TGTGCCAGTAGTACGACAGATACCTACGAGCAGTACTTC
CDR3: CASSTTDTYEQYF
D: NA
J: TRBJ2-7
size: NA
V: TRBV19

DNA: TGTGCCAGCAGCTGGACTAGCGGTTACTCCTACGAGCAGTACTTC
CDR3: CASSWTSGYSYEQYF
D: TRBD2
J: TRBJ2-7
size: NA
V: TRBV7-9

DNA: TGTGCCAGCAGCTTAGCCCGGGGGTCGGGTAATGAAAAACTGTTTTTT
CDR3: CASSLARGSGNEKLFF
D: NA
J: TRBJ1-4
size: NA
V: TRBV7-8

DNA: TGTGCCAGCAGCCCTAGTTCTGCGGCCGGGAATGGCTACACCTTC
CDR3: CASSPSSAAGNGYTF
D: NA
J: TRBJ1-2
size: NA
V: TRBV7-9

DNA: TGTGCCAGTAGTATGAAACAGGGGGACGAGCAGTACTTC
CDR3: CASSMKQGDEQYF
D: TRBD1
J: TRBJ2-7
size: NA
V: TRBV19

DNA: TGTGCCAGCAGAACGCGGGGGGCCTATAGAGATACGCAGTATTTT
CDR3: CASRTRGAYRDTQYF
D: TRBD2
J: TRBJ2-3
size: NA
V: TRBV28

DNA: TGCGCCAGCAGCCAAGAGCGGGTGGGCACTGAAGCTTTCTTT
CDR3: CASSQERVGTEAFF
D: NA
J: TRBJ1-1
size: NA
V: TRBV4-1

DNA: TGCAGCGTTCCCCAGGGAAAACAAGAGACCCAGTACTTC
CDR3: CSVPQGKQETQYF
D: NA
J: TRBJ2-5
size: once
V: TRBV29-1

DNA: TGTGCCAGCAGCTTGGGAACGCGTGGCGAGCAGTACTTC
CDR3: CASSLGTRGEQYF
D: NA
J: TRBJ2-7
size: once
V: TRBV5-6

DNA: TGCAGCGTTCTCCCCGGACAGTTCCAAGAGACCCAGTACTTC
CDR3: CSVLPGQFQETQYF
D: NA
J: TRBJ2-5
size: NA
V: TRBV29-1

DNA: TGTGCCAGTAGTATAGACCCGCGGACAGGATCATACGAGCAGTACTTC
CDR3: CASSIDPRTGSYEQYF
D: TRBD1
J: TRBJ2-7
size: NA
V: TRBV19

DNA: TGTGCCAGCAGCCTCCCGACCGGGACAGACGCGTACTTC
CDR3: CASSLPTGTDAYF
D: TRBD1
J: TRBJ2-4
size: NA
V: TRBV4-2

DNA: TGTGCCAGCAGCTTAGAGGGGACAGCTAACACTGAAGCTTTCTTT
CDR3: CASSLEGTANTEAFF
D: TRBD1
J: TRBJ1-1
size: NA
V: TRBV7-2

DNA: TGTGCCAGCAACACCCCGGCACAGGGGGCTGACTATGGCTACACCTTC
CDR3: CASNTPAQGADYGYTF
D: TRBD1
J: TRBJ1-2
size: NA
V: TRBV6-6

DNA: TGTGCCAGCAGTGTGGGCCAGGGTCACACCGGGGAGCTGTTTTTT
CDR3: CASSVGQGHTGELFF
D: NA
J: TRBJ2-2
size: NA
V: TRBV6-1

DNA: TGTGCCAGCAGCTTAGCGCGGGACGAGCAGTACTTC
CDR3: CASSLARDEQYF
D: NA
J: TRBJ2-7
size: NA
V: TRBV7-9

DNA: TGTGCCAGCAGTGAAGTTCCAGAAGGAATGGAGAATGAGCAGTTCTTC
CDR3: CASSEVPEGMENEQFF
D: NA
J: TRBJ2-1
size: NA
V: TRBV6-1

DNA: TGCAGTGCTAGCGGGAGGAAGTGGGCTTTCTTT
CDR3: CSASGRKWAFF
D: NA
J: TRBJ1-1
size: NA
V: TRBV20-1

DNA: TGTGCCAGCAGCTTTAGGGGACTAGCGTCTAGCTCCTACGAGCAGTACTTC
CDR3: CASSFRGLASSSYEQYF
D: TRBD2
J: TRBJ2-7
size: NA
V: TRBV13

DNA: TGTGCCAGCGTCCTGTTCGGATCCGGGACAGGGGACTATGGCTACACCTTC
CDR3: CASVLFGSGTGDYGYTF
D: TRBD1
J: TRBJ1-2
size: NA
V: TRBV5-6

DNA: TGTGCCAGCAGAGCTAAGGGACAGGGTGCTAACTATGGCTACACCTTC
CDR3: CASRAKGQGANYGYTF
D: TRBD1
J: TRBJ1-2
size: NA
V: TRBV25-1

DNA: TGCGCCAGCAGCAGCGACAGGGGAAGAAGTCGTGAAGCTTTCTTT
CDR3: CASSSDRGRSREAFF
D: TRBD1
J: TRBJ1-1
size: NA
V: TRBV5-1

DNA: TGTGCCAGCAGAACTAGCGGGAGAGGAGAGACCCAGTACTTC
CDR3: CASRTSGRGETQYF
D: TRBD2
J: TRBJ2-5
size: NA
V: TRBV6-1

DNA: TGCGCCAGCAGCTTCGGCGACAGGGCCCAAGAGACCCAGTACTTC
CDR3: CASSFGDRAQETQYF
D: TRBD1
J: TRBJ2-5
size: NA
V: TRBV5-1

DNA: TGTGCCAGCAGTCACCAGACAAGTTCTGAAGCTTTCTTT
CDR3: CASSHQTSSEAFF
D: NA
J: TRBJ1-1
size: once
V: TRBV6-1